The entry that follows covers one T cell receptor beta chain sequence. The entry originates in a study of blood T cell repertoires in COVID-19. The wider study: Samples representing acute and convalescent COVID-19 were sourced from the United States, Italy and Spain. The cDNA or gDNA used as material had been derived from T cells, B-cell-depleted T cells, or PBMCs.

Original analysis: Estimated nucleated cell counts came from reference gene primer amplification. Some clones are missing from TCRdb's copy, which holds only in-frame ones; the method was immunoSEQ multiplex PCR. The V and J calls and clone size come from that table; D and trimming were worked out from the DNA. The data contain 300,000 to 350,000 clones, roughly 90% of them singletons. V was trimmed by 3 bases and J by 2 bases, leaving 11 bases between them. The CDR3 has 14 residues. Germline V gene sequence: CDR1 SEHNR, CDR2 FQNEAQ (reference sequence). The V call is TRBV7-9, the J call TRBJ2-7, with D perhaps TRBD2 (5 bases). Sequencing was performed on peripheral blood. The sequence derives from a man between 18 and 29 years old with active or convalescent COVID-19. The CDR3 sequence is CASSFGGLAYEQYF. The CDR3 DNA reads as TGTGCCAGCAGCTTCGGCGGGTTGGCCTACGAGCAGTACTTC.